The source of this T cell receptor (beta chain) is a study of CXCR3-negative and CXCR3-positive naive CD8 T cells. UMI-tagged TRB cDNA libraries were built via 5' RACE. TCRdb processed the 5' RACE reads again and assigns one entry to each CDR3 protein, with no DNA. The ten top clones account for approximately 0.4%, within a sample of some 140,000 distinct CDR3 sequences. General study findings and limits: For CXCR3-positive naive cells, TRB CDR3s were more hydrophobic than those of CXCR3-negative naive cells. Naive subsets were similarly diverse, while memory CD8+ repertoires were much less diverse.

As regards this clonotype: Its target is unknown.

This CDR3 is built from 11 residues. Germline V gene lookup returns CDR1 SQVTM and CDR2 ANQGSEA. The sequence was collected from a human donor in good health. Some clones in this sample may be carry-over from other donors' samples. The rearrangement joins TRBV29-1 to TRBJ1-1. Sequencing was carried out using naive CXCR3+ CD8+ T cells from blood. Subset given: CD45RO-CCR7+CD27+CD95- naive CD8+ T cells expressing CXCR3 (TNR3+). The CDR3 reads CSVGQNTEAFF.